Presented here are 3 T cell receptor beta chains from one specimen sequenced in a study of cytomegalovirus exposure and HLA in healthy donors. The repertoire was sequenced with immunoSEQ multiplex PCR; TCRdb's copy has only in-frame clones and lacks some. In the table there are 110,000 or so clones, about 90% of which are singletons. Sequenced input: PBMCs. The receptors here all came from a woman in her late teens or twenties in good health and CMV-seronegative.

The rearrangement uses TRBV29-1 and TRBJ2-3, with D perhaps TRBD2 (5 bases). The CDR3 has 14 residues. The V and J ends lost 6 bases and 6 bases respectively, with 19 bases between them. CDR1 and CDR2 from the germline V gene are SQVTM and ANQGSEA. The CDR3 DNA reads as TGCAGCGTCCTAGCCCAGCGTTCGGACGATACGCAGTATTTT. This codes for CSVLAQRSDDTQYF.

The gene calls are TRBV7-8 and TRBJ2-3; 9 bases match TRBD2. Trimming took 1 base from V and 3 from J; bases not matched to a gene: 5. CDR3 length: 16 amino acids. CDR1 SGHVS and CDR2 FQNEAQ come from the germline V gene. The CDR3 protein is CASSLGQAGGTDTQYF. CDR3 nucleotide sequence: TGTGCCAGCAGCTTAGGACAAGCGGGAGGAACAGATACGCAGTATTTT.

The chain employs TRBV9 and TRBJ2-1, with a tentative D call TRBD2 (6 bases). The CDR3 spans 16 residues. CDR1 and CDR2 (germline): SGDLS, YYNGEE. V lost 0 bases and J lost 3, with 13 bases in between. CDR3 region: CASSVEWTTSYNEQFF. Here the CDR3 DNA reads TGTGCCAGCAGCGTAGAATGGACTACCAGCTACAATGAGCAGTTCTTC.